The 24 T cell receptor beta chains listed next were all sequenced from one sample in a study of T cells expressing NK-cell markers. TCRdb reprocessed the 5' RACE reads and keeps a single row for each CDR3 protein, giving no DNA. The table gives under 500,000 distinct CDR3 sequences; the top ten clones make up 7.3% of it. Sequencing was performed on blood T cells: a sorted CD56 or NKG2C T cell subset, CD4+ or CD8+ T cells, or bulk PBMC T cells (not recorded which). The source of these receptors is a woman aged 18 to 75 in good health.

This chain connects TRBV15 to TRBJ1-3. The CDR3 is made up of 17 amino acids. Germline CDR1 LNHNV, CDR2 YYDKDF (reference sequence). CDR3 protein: CATSRGAKGTSGNTIYF.

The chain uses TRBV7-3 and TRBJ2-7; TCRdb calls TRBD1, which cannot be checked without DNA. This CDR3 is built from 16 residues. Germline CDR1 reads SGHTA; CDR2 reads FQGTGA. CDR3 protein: CASSLTPAGASYEQYF. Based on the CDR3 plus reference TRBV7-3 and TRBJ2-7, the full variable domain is GAGVSQTPSNKVTEKGKYVELRCDPISGHTALYWYRQSLGQGPEFLIYFQGTGAADDSGLPNDRFFAVRPEGSVSTLKIQRTERGDSAVYLCASSLTPAGASYEQYFGPGTRLTVT.

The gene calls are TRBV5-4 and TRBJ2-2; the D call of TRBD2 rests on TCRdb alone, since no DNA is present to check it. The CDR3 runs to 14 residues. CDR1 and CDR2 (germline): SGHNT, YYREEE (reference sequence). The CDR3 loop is CASSETSVTGELFF.

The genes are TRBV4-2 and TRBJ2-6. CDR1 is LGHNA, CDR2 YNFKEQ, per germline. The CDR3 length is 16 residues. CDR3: CASSQDIGSGANVLTF.

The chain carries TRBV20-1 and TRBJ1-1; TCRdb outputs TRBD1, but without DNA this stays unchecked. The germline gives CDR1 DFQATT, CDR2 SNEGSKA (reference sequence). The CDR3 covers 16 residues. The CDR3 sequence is CSARGQGLGWMSEAFF.

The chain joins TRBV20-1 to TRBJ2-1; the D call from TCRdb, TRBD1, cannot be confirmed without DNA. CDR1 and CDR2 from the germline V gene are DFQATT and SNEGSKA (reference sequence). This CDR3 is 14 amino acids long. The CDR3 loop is CSASYSAGYNEQFF.

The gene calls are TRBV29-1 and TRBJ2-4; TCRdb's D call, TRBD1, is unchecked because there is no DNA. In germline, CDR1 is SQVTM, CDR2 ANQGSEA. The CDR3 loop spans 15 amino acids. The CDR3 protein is CSVTGSPGAKNIQYF. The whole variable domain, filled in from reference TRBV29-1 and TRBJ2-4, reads SAVISQKPSRDICQRGTSLTIQCQVDSQVTMMFWYRQQPGQSLTLIATANQGSEATYESGFVIDKFPISRPNLTFSTLTVSNMSPEDSSIYLCSVTGSPGAKNIQYFGAGTRLSVL.

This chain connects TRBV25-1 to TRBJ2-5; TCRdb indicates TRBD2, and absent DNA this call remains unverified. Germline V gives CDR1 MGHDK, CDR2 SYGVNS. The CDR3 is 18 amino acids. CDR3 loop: CASSDRGRANEKQETQYF.

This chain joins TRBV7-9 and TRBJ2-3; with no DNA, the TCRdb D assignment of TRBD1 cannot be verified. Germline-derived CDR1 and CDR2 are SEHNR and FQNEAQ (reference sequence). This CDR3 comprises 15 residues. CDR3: CASSFRDRYTDTQYF.

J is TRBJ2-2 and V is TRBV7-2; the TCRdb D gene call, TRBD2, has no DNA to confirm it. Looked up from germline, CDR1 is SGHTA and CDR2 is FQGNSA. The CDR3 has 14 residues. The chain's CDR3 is CASSLDLQSGELFF.

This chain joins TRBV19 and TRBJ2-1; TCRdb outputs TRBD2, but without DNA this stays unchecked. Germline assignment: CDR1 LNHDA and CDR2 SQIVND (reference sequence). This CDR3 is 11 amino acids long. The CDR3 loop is CASPPGGASFF.

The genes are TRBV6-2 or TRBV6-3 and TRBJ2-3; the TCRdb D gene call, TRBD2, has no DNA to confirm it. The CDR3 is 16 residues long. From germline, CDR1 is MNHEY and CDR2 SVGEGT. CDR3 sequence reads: CASSDRLAGGADTQYF.

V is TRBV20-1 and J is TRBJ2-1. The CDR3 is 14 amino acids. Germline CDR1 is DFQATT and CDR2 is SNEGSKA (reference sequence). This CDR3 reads CSARHGSSYNEQFF.

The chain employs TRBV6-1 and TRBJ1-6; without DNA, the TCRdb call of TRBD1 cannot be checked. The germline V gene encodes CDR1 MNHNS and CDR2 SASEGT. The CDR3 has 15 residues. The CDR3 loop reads CASNSPRGGDSPLHF.

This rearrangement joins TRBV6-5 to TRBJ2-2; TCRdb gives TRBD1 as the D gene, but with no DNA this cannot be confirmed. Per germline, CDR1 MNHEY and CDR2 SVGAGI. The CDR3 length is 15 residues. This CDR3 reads CASSYGNRESGELFF.

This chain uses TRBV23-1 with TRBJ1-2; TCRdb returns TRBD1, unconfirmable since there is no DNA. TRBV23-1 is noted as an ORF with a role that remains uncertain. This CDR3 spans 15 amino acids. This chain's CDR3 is CASSQSKRGHYGYTF.

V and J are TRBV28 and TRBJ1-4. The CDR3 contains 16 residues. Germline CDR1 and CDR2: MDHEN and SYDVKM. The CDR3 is CASSSPTAAINEKLFF.

CDR3 in amino acids: CSARDLALSYEQYF. The chain has TRBV20-1 and TRBJ2-7. The CDR3 extends over 14 amino acids. Germline-derived CDR1 and CDR2 are DFQATT and SNEGSKA (reference sequence).

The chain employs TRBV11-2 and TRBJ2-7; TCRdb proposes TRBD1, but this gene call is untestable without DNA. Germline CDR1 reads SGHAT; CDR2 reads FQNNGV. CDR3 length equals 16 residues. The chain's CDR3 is CASSLVRGSWSYEQYF.

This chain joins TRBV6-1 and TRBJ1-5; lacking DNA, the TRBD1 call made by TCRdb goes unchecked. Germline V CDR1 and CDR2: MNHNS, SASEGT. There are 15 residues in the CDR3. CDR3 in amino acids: CASKLQGISNQPQHF.

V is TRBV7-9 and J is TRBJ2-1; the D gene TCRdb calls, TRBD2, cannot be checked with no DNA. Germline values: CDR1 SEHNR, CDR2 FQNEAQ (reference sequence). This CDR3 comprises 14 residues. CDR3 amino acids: CASSLVGDWSEQFF.

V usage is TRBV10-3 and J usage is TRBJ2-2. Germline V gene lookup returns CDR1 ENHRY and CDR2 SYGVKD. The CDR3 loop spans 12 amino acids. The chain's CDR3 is CAIRPTGGELFF.

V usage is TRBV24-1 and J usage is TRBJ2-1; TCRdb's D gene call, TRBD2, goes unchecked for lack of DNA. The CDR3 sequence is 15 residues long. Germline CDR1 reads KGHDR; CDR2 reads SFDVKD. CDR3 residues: CATSVFAGGLNEQFF.

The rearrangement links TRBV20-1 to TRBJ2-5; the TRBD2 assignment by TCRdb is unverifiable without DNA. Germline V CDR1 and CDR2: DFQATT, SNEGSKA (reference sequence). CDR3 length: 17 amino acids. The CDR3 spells CSARDRVASGGFETQYF.